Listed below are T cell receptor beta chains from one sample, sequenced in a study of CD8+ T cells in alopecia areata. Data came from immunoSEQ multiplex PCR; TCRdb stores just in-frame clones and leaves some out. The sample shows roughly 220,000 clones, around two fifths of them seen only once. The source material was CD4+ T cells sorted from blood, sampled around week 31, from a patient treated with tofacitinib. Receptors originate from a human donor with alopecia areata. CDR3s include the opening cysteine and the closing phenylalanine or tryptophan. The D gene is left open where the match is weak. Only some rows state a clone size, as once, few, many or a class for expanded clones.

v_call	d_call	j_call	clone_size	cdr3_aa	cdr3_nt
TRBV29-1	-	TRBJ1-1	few	CSVSRTVNTEAFF	TGCAGCGTGAGCCGGACTGTAAACACTGAAGCTTTCTTT
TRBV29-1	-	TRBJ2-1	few	CSAPGPQGYSYNEQFF	TGCAGCGCCCCCGGCCCCCAGGGGTACTCCTACAATGAGCAGTTCTTC
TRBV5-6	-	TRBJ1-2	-	CASREEETGNYGYTF	TGTGCCAGCAGGGAGGAGGAAACTGGTAACTATGGCTACACCTTC
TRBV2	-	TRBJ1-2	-	CASRLDPPSYGYTF	TGTGCCAGCAGATTGGACCCACCGAGCTATGGCTACACCTTC
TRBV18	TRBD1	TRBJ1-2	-	CASSPGDRANYGYTF	TGTGCCAGCTCACCAGGGGACAGGGCAAACTATGGCTACACCTTC
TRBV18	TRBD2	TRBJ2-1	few	CASSPVFETSGVEQFF	TGTGCCAGCTCACCAGTGTTCGAGACTAGCGGGGTTGAGCAGTTCTTC
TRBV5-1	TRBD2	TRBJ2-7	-	CASSSGTSGRVEQYF	TGCGCCAGCAGCTCCGGGACTAGCGGGAGGGTCGAGCAGTACTTC
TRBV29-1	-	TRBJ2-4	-	CSVDSGNIQYF	TGCAGCGTTGACTCGGGGAACATTCAGTACTTC
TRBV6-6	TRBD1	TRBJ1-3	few	CASSTGTGTGNTIYF	TGTGCCAGCAGTACCGGGACAGGGACTGGAAACACCATATATTTT
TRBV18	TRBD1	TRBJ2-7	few	CASSPIGTGPYEQYF	TGTGCCAGCTCACCAATCGGGACAGGGCCCTACGAGCAGTACTTC
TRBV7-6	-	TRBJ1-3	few	CASSPTPGGDKGGNTIYF	TGTGCCAGCAGCCCAACTCCGGGAGGGGACAAAGGTGGAAACACCATATATTTT
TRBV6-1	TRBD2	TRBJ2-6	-	CASSEPGLRAYSSGANVLTF	TGTGCCAGCAGTGAACCGGGACTACGGGCCTACAGCTCTGGGGCCAACGTCCTGACTTTC
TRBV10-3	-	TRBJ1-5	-	CAISESQPQHF	TGTGCCATCAGTGAGTCTCAGCCCCAGCATTTT
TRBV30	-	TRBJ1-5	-	CAWSGNFNQPQHF	TGTGCCTGGAGTGGAAACTTCAATCAGCCCCAGCATTTT
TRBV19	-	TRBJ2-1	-	CASSIGIVQFF	TGTGCCAGTAGTATCGGGATAGTGCAGTTCTTC
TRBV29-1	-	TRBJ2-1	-	CSVDIWDEQFF	TGCAGCGTTGATATCTGGGATGAGCAGTTCTTC
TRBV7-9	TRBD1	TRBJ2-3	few	CASRGDRGRGTQYF	TGTGCCAGCAGAGGGGACAGGGGGCGCGGTACGCAGTATTTT
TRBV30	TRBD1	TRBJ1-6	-	CAARQGTYNSPLHF	TGTGCCGCCCGACAGGGCACCTATAATTCACCCCTCCACTTT
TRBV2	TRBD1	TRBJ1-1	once	CASRGRGLAFEAFF	TGTGCCAGCAGGGGCAGGGGGCTAGCTTTTGAAGCTTTCTTT
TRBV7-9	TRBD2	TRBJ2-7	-	CASSLQRGYEQYF	TGTGCCAGCAGCTTGCAGCGGGGCTACGAGCAGTACTTC
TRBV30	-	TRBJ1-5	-	CAWSPDNPNQPQHF	TGTGCCTGGAGCCCGGACAACCCGAATCAGCCCCAGCATTTT
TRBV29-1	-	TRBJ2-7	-	CSVGETYEQYF	TGCAGCGTTGGAGAAACCTACGAGCAGTACTTC
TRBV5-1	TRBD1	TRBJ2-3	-	CASSLGQGLSTDTQYF	TGCGCCAGCAGCTTGGGACAGGGCCTTAGCACAGATACGCAGTATTTT
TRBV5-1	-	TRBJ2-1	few	CASSWKALGAGNEQFF	TGCGCCAGCAGCTGGAAGGCTTTGGGGGCAGGTAATGAGCAGTTCTTC
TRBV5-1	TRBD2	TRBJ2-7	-	CASRVSGREGYEQYF	TGCGCCAGCAGAGTTAGCGGGAGAGAAGGGTACGAGCAGTACTTC
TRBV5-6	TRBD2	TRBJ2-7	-	CASSLQGLGLEVYEQYF	TGTGCCAGCAGCTTGCAAGGGTTGGGACTAGAAGTTTACGAGCAGTACTTC
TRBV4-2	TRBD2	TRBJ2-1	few	CASSQVPGTSGGGGEQFF	TGTGCCAGCAGCCAAGTACCCGGGACTAGCGGGGGGGGAGGTGAGCAGTTCTTC
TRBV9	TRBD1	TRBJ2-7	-	CASSTGAGEQYF	TGTGCCAGCAGTACAGGGGCGGGCGAGCAGTACTTC
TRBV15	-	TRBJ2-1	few	CATSRDLDRLDNEQFF	TGTGCCACCAGCAGAGATCTCGACAGATTAGACAATGAGCAGTTCTTC
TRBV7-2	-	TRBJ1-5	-	CASSPNRQAQHF	TGTGCCAGCAGCCCAAACCGACAGGCCCAGCATTTT
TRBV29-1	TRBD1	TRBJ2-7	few	CSVGTGRSYEQYF	TGCAGCGTCGGGACAGGAAGGTCCTACGAGCAGTACTTC
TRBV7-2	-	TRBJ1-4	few	CASSSSGVREKLFF	TGTGCCAGCAGCTCGTCAGGGGTCAGGGAAAAACTGTTTTTT
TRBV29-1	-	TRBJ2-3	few	CSATTRFTDTQYF	TGCAGCGCCACGACTAGGTTCACAGATACGCAGTATTTT
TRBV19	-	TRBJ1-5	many	CASSLPGHSNQPQHF	TGTGCCAGTAGTCTTCCGGGTCATAGCAATCAGCCCCAGCATTTT
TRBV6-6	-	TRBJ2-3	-	CASKSWGDIDTDTQYF	TGTGCCAGCAAGTCATGGGGGGACATCGACACAGATACGCAGTATTTT
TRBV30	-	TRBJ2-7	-	CAWSVRGSAAYEQYF	TGTGCCTGGAGTGTACGGGGTAGCGCCGCCTACGAGCAGTACTTC
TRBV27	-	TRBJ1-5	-	CASSPNTYSNQPQHF	TGTGCCAGCAGTCCCAACACATATAGCAATCAGCCCCAGCATTTT
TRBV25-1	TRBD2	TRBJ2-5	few	CASSESVAGRETQYF	TGTGCCAGCAGTGAATCCGTAGCGGGACGGGAGACCCAGTACTTC
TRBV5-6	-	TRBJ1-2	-	CASSSGNYGYTF	TGTGCCAGCAGTTCAGGGAACTATGGCTACACCTTC
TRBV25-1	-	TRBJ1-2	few	CASSGDGVDYGYTF	TGTGCCAGCAGTGGTGACGGGGTAGACTATGGCTACACCTTC
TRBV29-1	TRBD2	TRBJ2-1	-	CSPGLAGGNNEQFF	TGCAGCCCCGGACTAGCGGGGGGGAACAATGAGCAGTTCTTC
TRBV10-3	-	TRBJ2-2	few	CAISLDSLGELFF	TGTGCCATCAGTCTTGACTCCCTCGGGGAGCTGTTTTTT
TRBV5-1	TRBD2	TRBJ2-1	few	CASSLGVRLAGVYNEQFF	TGCGCCAGCAGCTTGGGTGTCCGACTAGCGGGGGTATACAATGAGCAGTTCTTC
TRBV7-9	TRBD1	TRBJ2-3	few	CASSFAGQGTDTQYF	TGTGCCAGCAGCTTTGCAGGACAGGGCACAGATACGCAGTATTTT
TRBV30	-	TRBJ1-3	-	CAWGRFSGNTIYF	TGTGCCTGGGGACGATTCTCTGGAAACACCATATATTTT
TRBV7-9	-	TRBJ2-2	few	CASSLGGLNTGELFF	TGTGCCAGCAGCTTAGGTGGTCTGAACACCGGGGAGCTGTTTTTT
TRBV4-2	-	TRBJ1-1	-	CASSQDFVAFF	TGTGCCAGCAGCCAAGATTTTGTGGCTTTCTTT
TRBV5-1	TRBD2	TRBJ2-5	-	CASSFSGRSQETQYF	TGCGCCAGCAGCTTTAGCGGGAGATCCCAAGAGACCCAGTACTTC
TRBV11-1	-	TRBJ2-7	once	CASSFMSSRRNPLYEQYF	TGTGCCAGCAGCTTTATGTCCTCCCGCCGCAACCCCCTCTACGAGCAGTACTTC
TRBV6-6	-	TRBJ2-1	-	CASSRDFASNEQFF	TGTGCCAGCAGCCGGGACTTTGCCAGCAATGAGCAGTTCTTC
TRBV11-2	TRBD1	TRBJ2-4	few	CASSTYRGLAKNIQYF	TGTGCCAGCAGCACGTACAGGGGTCTAGCCAAAAACATTCAGTACTTC
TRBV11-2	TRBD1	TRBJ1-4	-	CASSLGQGGEKLFF	TGTGCCAGCAGCTTAGGACAGGGTGGTGAAAAACTGTTTTTT
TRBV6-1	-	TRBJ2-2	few	CASSLRRVSGELFF	TGTGCCAGCAGTCTTAGACGAGTGTCCGGGGAGCTGTTTTTT